This T cell receptor beta chain was obtained from a study of post-analysis software for immune sequencing data. In the case of this clonotype: Its antigen is not known.

General observations from the study: Included in a set of five TRBV segments more frequent in patients than controls were TRBV5-6, TRBV5-1 and TRBV20-1. Multiple sclerosis was associated with a significant reduction in normalized Chao1 diversity relative to controls.

Every TCR beta cDNA library bore unique molecular identifiers. TCRdb reanalysed the PCR reads using MiXCR and keeps one entry per CDR3 protein. The sample contains roughly 800,000 distinct CDR3 sequences, roughly 58% of which appear only once. Germline V gives CDR1 SGHTA, CDR2 FQGNSA. V lost 5 bases, J lost 4 bases, and 15 bases lay in between. This CDR3 comprises 14 residues. The TCR sequence derives from a girl under 18 with multiple sclerosis. The chain has TRBV7-2 and TRBJ2-7; no firm D call. Sequencing was done on a sample of blood. The CDR3 nucleotides are TGTGCCAGCAGCCGGACCTCGGCAGCTTACGAGCAGTACTTC. It yields the protein CASSRTSAAYEQYF.